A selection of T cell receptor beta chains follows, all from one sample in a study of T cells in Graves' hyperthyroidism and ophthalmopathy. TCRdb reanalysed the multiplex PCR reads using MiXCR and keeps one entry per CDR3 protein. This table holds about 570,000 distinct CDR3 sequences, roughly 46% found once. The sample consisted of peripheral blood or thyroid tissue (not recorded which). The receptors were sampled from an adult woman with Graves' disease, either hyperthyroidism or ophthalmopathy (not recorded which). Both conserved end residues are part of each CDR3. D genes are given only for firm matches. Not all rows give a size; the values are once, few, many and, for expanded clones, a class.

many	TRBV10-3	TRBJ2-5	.	TGTGCCATCAGAGACCAAGAGACCCAGTACTTC	CAIRDQETQYF
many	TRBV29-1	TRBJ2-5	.	TGCAGCGTTGAAGATGTAGACCACCAAGAGACCCAGTACTTC	CSVEDVDHQETQYF
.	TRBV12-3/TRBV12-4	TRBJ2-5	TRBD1	TGTGCCAGCAGTCCACAGGGGGTGATGGAGACCCAGTACTTC	CASSPQGVMETQYF
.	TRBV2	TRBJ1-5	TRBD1	TGTGCCAGCAGTCCGGGACAGGGGGCCCAGCATTTT	CASSPGQGAQHF
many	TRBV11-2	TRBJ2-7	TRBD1	TGTGCCAGCAGCCTTTGGACAGGGTCCTACGAGCAGTACTTC	CASSLWTGSYEQYF
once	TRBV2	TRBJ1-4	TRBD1	TGTGCCAGCAGTTCCTTGACAGGGACTAATGAAAAACTGTTTTTT	CASSSLTGTNEKLFF
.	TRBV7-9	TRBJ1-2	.	TGTGCCAGCAGCTCGGGGCATGGCTACACCTTC	CASSSGHGYTF
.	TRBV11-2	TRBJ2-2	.	TGTGCCAGCAGCTTGGGTGGGGCCGGTACCGGGGAGCTGGTTTTT	CASSLGGAGTGELVF
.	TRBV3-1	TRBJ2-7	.	TGTGCCAGCAGCCAAGGGGGGGAGCGGTACTTC	CASSQGGERYF
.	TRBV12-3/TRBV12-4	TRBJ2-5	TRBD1	TGTGCCAGCAGTCGGACAGGGGGCTGGGAGACCCAGTACTTC	CASSRTGGWETQYF
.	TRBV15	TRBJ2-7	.	TGTGCCACCAGCAGTGACAGGTTAGCCTACGAGCAGTACTTC	CATSSDRLAYEQYF
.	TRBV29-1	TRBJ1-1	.	TGCAGCGTTGTACCCTTTGACACGCGGAAACTGTACACTGAAGCTTTCTTT	CSVVPFDTRKLYTEAFF
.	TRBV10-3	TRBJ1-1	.	TGTGCCATCAGTGATAGGGACACTGAAGCTTTCTTT	CAISDRDTEAFF
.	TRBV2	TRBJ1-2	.	.	CACSARVGANYGYTF
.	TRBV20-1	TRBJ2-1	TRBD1	TGCAGTGCTACCCAGGGGGCCAATGAGCAGTTCTTC	CSATQGANEQFF
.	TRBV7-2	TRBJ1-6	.	TGTGCCAGCAGCCGAAGTTCGGGAGGCCTTTCACCCCTCCACTTT	CASSRSSGGLSPLHF
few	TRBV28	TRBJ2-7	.	TGTGCCAGCAGTTTTCCGGAGACCGGGACCTACGAGCAGTACTTC	CASSFPETGTYEQYF
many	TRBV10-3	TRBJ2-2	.	TGTGCCATCAGTGAGAACAGGGCGAACACCGGGGAGCTGTTTTTT	CAISENRANTGELFF
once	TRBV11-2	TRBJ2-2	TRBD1	TGTGCCAGCAGCTTAGCCGCCGGACAGGGAAACACCGGGGAGCTGTTTTTT	CASSLAAGQGNTGELFF
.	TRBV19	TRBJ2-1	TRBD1	TGTGCCAGTAGTGTCCCACGGACAGGGGGTAGTTATGAGCAGTTCTTC	CASSVPRTGGSYEQFF
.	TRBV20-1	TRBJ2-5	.	TGCAGTGCTCCTCCCCGGACTACTTCCCAAGAGACCCAGTACTTC	CSAPPRTTSQETQYF
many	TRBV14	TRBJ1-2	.	TGTGCCAGCAGCCTTGGGCTCCTGACCGGGGGGAGCTATGGCTACACCTTC	CASSLGLLTGGSYGYTF
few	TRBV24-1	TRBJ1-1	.	TGTGCCACAAGTGAGGGATCGGCCCCTGAAGCTTTCTTT	CATSEGSAPEAFF
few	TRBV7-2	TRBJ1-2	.	TGTGCCAGCAGCTTAGTTAGGGTCCTCTACCGTGGCTACACCTTC	CASSLVRVLYRGYTF
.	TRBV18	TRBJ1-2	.	TGTGCCGGCTCACCCCAGAACCCAGACTATGGCTACACCTTC	CAGSPQNPDYGYTF
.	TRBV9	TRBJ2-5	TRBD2	TGTGCCAGCAGCGTAGGCCCAGGGACTAGCGGGAGACTTACGGGGCGGACCCAGTACTTC	CASSVGPGTSGRLTGRTQYF
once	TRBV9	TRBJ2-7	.	TGTGCCAGCAGCGTACAACGGGACGGGTCCTACGAGCAGTACTTC	CASSVQRDGSYEQYF
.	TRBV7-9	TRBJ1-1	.	TGTGCCAGCAGCCCAATATCGGGGGACGTCACTGAAGCTTTCTTT	CASSPISGDVTEAFF
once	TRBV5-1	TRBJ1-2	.	TGCGCCAGCAGCTTGGATATGTATGGCTACACCTTC	CASSLDMYGYTF
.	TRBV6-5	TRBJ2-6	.	TGTGCCAGCAGTTACTCGAGTGCCAACGTCCTGACTTTC	CASSYSSANVLTF
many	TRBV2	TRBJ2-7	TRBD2	TGTGCCAGCATCGGGGTTTCTAGCGGATACGAGCAGTACTTC	CASIGVSSGYEQYF
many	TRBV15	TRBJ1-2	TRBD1	TGTGCCACCAGCAGAGTGTGGGACAGGGGTAATGGCTACACCTTC	CATSRVWDRGNGYTF